These 11 T cell receptor beta chains were all obtained from the same sample, sequenced in a study of shared clonotypes between healthy human individuals. Libraries were prepared by immunoSEQ multiplex PCR; TCRdb keeps only in-frame clonotypes and omits some of them. The table records about 480,000 clones, over 75% of them present only once. Sequencing was done on a sample of PBMCs. Source of these receptors: a woman between 35 and 50 years old in good health. Some clones in this sample may be carry-over from other donors' samples.

The chain carries TRBV5-6 and TRBJ2-5; D is ambiguous. Trimming took off 3 bases at V and 4 bases at J, with 4 bases between the two ends. The germline V gene has CDR1 SGHDT and CDR2 YYEEEE. The CDR3 has 11 amino acids. The DNA for the CDR3 is TGTGCCAGCAGCTCTGGAGAGACCCAGTACTTC. Translation: CASSSGETQYF.

The gene calls are TRBV18 and TRBJ2-6, with 9 nucleotides matching TRBD2. Germline V gene lookup returns CDR1 KGHSH and CDR2 LQKENI. V lost 3 bases to trimming and J lost 1 base; unmatched junction nucleotides: 4. The CDR3 contains 17 residues. The chain's CDR3 is CASSPPLAGSGANVLTF. The CDR3 region has the DNA TGTGCCAGCTCACCCCCCCTAGCGGGATCTGGGGCCAACGTCCTGACTTTC.

J is TRBJ1-5 and V is TRBV27, with D possibly matching TRBD1 (5 bases). The CDR3 consists of 16 residues. The V and J ends lost 5 bases and 0 bases respectively, with 14 bases between them. In germline, CDR1 is MNHEY, CDR2 SMNVEV (reference sequence). CDR3 in amino acids: CASSSLGGYSNQPQHF. CDR3 DNA: TGTGCCAGCAGTAGCTTGGGGGGGTATAGCAATCAGCCCCAGCATTTT.

V and J are TRBV5-1 and TRBJ2-5; D perhaps matches TRBD2 (5 bases). V lost 6 bases and J 3 bases, leaving 15 bases between the germline ends. Germline lookup yields CDR1 SGHRS and CDR2 YFSETQ. The CDR3 runs to 14 residues. DNA of the CDR3: TGCGCCAGCAACCACGGGGTGAGTGAAGAGACCCAGTACTTC. This translates into CASNHGVSEETQYF.

This clone turned up a few times. The chain combines TRBV28 with TRBJ1-1; the D is unclear. The CDR3 consists of 14 residues. CDR1 and CDR2 from the germline V gene are MDHEN and SYDVKM. V lost 5 bases to trimming and J lost 1 base, with 11 bases between them. The CDR3 DNA follows: TGTGCCAGCAGTGATGACACAAAGAACACTGAAGCTTTCTTT. It yields the protein CASSDDTKNTEAFF.

The chain has TRBV15 and TRBJ1-1; 11 nucleotides match TRBD1. V shed 4 bases, J shed 4 bases, and the junction held 8 bases outside the gene matches. This CDR3 has 16 amino acids. Germline CDR1 reads LNHNV; CDR2 reads YYDKDF (reference sequence). In DNA form, the CDR3 reads TGTGCCACCAGCACGCGGACAGGGGGCCTGATCACTGAAGCTTTCTTT. It translates to CATSTRTGGLITEAFF. Complete variable domain (other parts from reference TRBV15 and TRBJ1-1): DAMVIQNPRYQVTQFGKPVTLSCSQTLNHNVMYWYQQKSSQAPKLLFHYYDKDFNNEADTPDNFQSRRPNTSFCFLDIRSPGLGDTAMYLCATSTRTGGLITEAFFGQGTRLTVV.

J is TRBJ2-7 and V is TRBV9; 7 bases align to TRBD2. CDR1 SGDLS and CDR2 YYNGEE come from the germline V gene. The CDR3 runs 14 residues. Unmatched junction bases numbered 5, after V lost 0 bases and J lost 5 bases. CDR3 protein: CASSVGDYLNEQYF. CDR3 DNA sequence: TGTGCCAGCAGCGTAGGGGACTACCTTAACGAGCAGTACTTC.

This clone was seen a handful of times. The chain has TRBV5-1 and TRBJ1-1; 9 bases agree with TRBD1. This CDR3 is built from 14 residues. Trimming removed 4 bases from V and 4 bases from J; junction bases left unmatched: 5. Germline loops: CDR1 SGHRS, CDR2 YFSETQ. CDR3 nucleotide sequence: TGCGCCAGCAGCCCGTTGACAGGGGGCACTGAAGCTTTCTTT. Amino acids: CASSPLTGGTEAFF.

J is TRBJ2-1 and V is TRBV27; D possibly matches TRBD1 or TRBD2 (5 bases each). The germline V gene has CDR1 MNHEY and CDR2 SMNVEV (reference sequence). The CDR3 runs to 14 residues. The V end was cut by 6 bases, the J end by 3 bases, with 12 bases between. The CDR3 DNA is TGTGCCAGCAGGAAGGGGACGAACTACAATGAGCAGTTCTTC. Protein: CASRKGTNYNEQFF.

As for this clone: The same CDR3 also results from other DNA sequences found in this sample. The chain has TRBV18 and TRBJ1-2, with 10 bases aligning to TRBD1. Germline lookup yields CDR1 KGHSH and CDR2 LQKENI. V was pared by 3 bases and J by 4 bases, with 2 bases of the junction left unmatched. The CDR3 runs 14 residues. The CDR3 DNA reads TGTGCCAGCTCACCGAGGGACAGGGGCTATGGCTACACCTTC. As protein: CASSPRDRGYGYTF.

V usage is TRBV7-2 and J usage is TRBJ2-3; D is uncertain. This CDR3 contains 13 residues. Trimming took off 10 bases at V and 7 bases at J, with 18 bases between the two ends. Germline V gene lookup returns CDR1 SGHTA and CDR2 FQGNSA. This CDR3 is CATKLSIMNTQYF. The CDR3 bases are TGTGCCACCAAGCTTAGTATTATGAATACGCAGTATTTT.